Presented here are 13 T cell receptor beta chains from one specimen sequenced in a study of human T cells and chemical hapten exposure (dated by TCRdb to the early 2020s). The sample's time point, from its label and the paper: patch test 2, 6 weeks after DPC sensitization. The sample's treatment or condition, from its label and the paper: therapeutic diphenylcyclopropenone sensitization with weekly scalp DPC. Receptor amplification or capture employed RACE. TCRdb names NextSeq 500 as the instrument used. The public reads were reprocessed in TCRdb via fastp at Q25 and MiXCR, keeping in-frame beta chains. Each CDR3 protein gets just one entry, which takes the most common genes and DNA from the rows behind it. The sample contains tens of thousands of distinct CDR3 sequences, 7.5% to 9.5% of them found a single time. The ten largest clones capture around 3.3% of the sample. The sample consisted of whole blood, taken in connection with sensitization to the hapten diphenylcyclopropenone (DPC). The receptors shown here come from a woman in her forties or fifties with alopecia areata. Some clones in this sample may be carry-over from other donors' samples.

This clonotype has a handful of counts. The CDR3 DNA reads TGCGCCAGCAGTGGGGACAGGGGTTACGATGGCTACACCTTC. Its translation is CASSGDRGYDGYTF. The chain has TRBV5-1 and TRBJ1-2, with 10 positions matching TRBD1. CDR3 size: 14 residues. Germline V gene sequence: CDR1 SGHRS, CDR2 YFSETQ. V was clipped by 5 bases and J by 6 bases; unmatched bases: 7. Based on the CDR3 plus reference TRBV5-1 and TRBJ1-2, the full variable domain is KAGVTQTPRYLIKTRGQQVTLSCSPISGHRSVSWYQQTPGQGLQFLFEYFSETQRNKGNFPGRFSGRQFSNSRSEMNVSTLELGDSALYLCASSGDRGYDGYTFGSGTRLTVV.

This clonotype was picked up many times. The chain uses TRBV27 and TRBJ1-2; 9 nucleotides agree with TRBD1. In germline, CDR1 is MNHEY, CDR2 SMNVEV (reference sequence). CDR3 length: 18 residues. With 1 base clipped from V and 2 bases from J, the junction kept 11 bases outside the gene matches. The CDR3 region has the DNA TGTGCCAGCAGTTTATGGGCCTCGGACAGGGGCCCAAACTATGGCTACACCTTC. It yields the protein CASSLWASDRGPNYGYTF.

This clonotype was detected ten times or more. This chain joins TRBV10-3 and TRBJ2-1; TRBD2 aligns across 13 bases. CDR1 ENHRY and CDR2 SYGVKD come from the germline V gene. Losses at the gene ends were 4 bases for V and 4 bases for J; bases not matched to a gene: 4. The CDR3 covers 16 residues. Here the CDR3 reads CAISAGTSGVYNEQFF. CDR3 nucleotide sequence: TGTGCCATCAGTGCGGGGACTAGCGGGGTTTACAATGAGCAGTTCTTC.

Notes on this clonotype: A much larger clone lies one base from this, so it may be a read error. The V and J genes are TRBV7-2 and TRBJ1-1; D gene ambiguous. The CDR3 totals 13 residues. Trimming stripped 8 bases from V and 1 base from J, with 11 bases between. CDR1 is SGHTA, CDR2 FQGNSA, per germline. The CDR3 DNA sequence: TGTGCCAGCGGCCTCAATGCGAACACTGAAGCTTTCTTT. This encodes CASGLNANTEAFF.

This chain uses TRBV24-1 with TRBJ2-1; 7 positions match TRBD2. CDR3 size: 15 residues. J lost 4 bases, V lost 5 bases, and 7 bases had no gene match. Germline CDR1 reads KGHDR; CDR2 reads SFDVKD. CDR3: CATSARGDSYNEQFF. CDR3 DNA sequence: TGTGCCACCAGTGCCCGGGGGGATTCATACAATGAGCAGTTCTTC.

This chain links TRBV29-1 with TRBJ2-3; TRBD2 matches at 8 bases. Germline lookup yields CDR1 SQVTM and CDR2 ANQGSEA. This CDR3 is built from 15 residues. With 3 bases clipped from V and 1 base from J, the junction kept 6 bases outside the gene matches. In nucleotides, the CDR3 is TGCAGCGTTGACGGCGCTAGCGGGCGCACAGATACGCAGTATTTT. It is translated as CSVDGASGRTDTQYF.

This clonotype has just a few counts. The V call is TRBV6-6, the J call TRBJ1-1, with a tentative D call TRBD1 (6 bases). This CDR3 is 11 amino acids long. Trimming pared 6 bases from V and 8 bases from J, leaving 10 bases between. Germline CDR1 reads MNHNY; CDR2 reads SVGAGI (reference sequence). The CDR3: CASSVRGEAFF. As DNA, the CDR3 is TGTGCCAGCAGCGTAAGGGGGGAAGCTTTCTTT.

This clonotype has a count of ten or more. This sequence joins TRBV3-1 and TRBJ2-1, with a weak D call TRBD2 (6 bases). V was cut by 1 base and J by 10 bases, with 17 bases left in between. The CDR3 is made up of 15 amino acids. From germline, CDR1 is LGHDT and CDR2 YNNKEL (reference sequence). The CDR3 nucleotides are TGTGCCAGCAGCCAAGCGGGGGATCTGTATGTGGAGCAGTTCTTC. The encoded protein is CASSQAGDLYVEQFF.

A few counts support this clonotype. The rearrangement joins TRBV12-3 or TRBV12-4 to TRBJ1-3; no firm D call. This CDR3 comprises 13 residues. V was shortened by 5 bases and J by 15 bases, with 20 bases between the two germline ends. The CDR3 nucleotides are TGTGCCAGCAGTGCCCAACCCGGGCTAGGACCATATTTT. This translates into CASSAQPGLGPYF.

This rearrangement joins TRBV29-1 to TRBJ1-1; 9 bases line up with TRBD1. Germline CDR1 is SQVTM and CDR2 is ANQGSEA. The trim removed 6 bases at V and 6 bases at J, leaving 8 bases unmatched. The CDR3 totals 13 residues. The CDR3 DNA reads TGCAGCGTCAGGACAGGGGCGGCGGCTGAAGCTTTCTTT. Protein product: CSVRTGAAAEAFF.

This sequence joins TRBV2 and TRBJ1-1; unclear D gene. The CDR3 runs 12 residues. Germline V CDR1 and CDR2: SNHLY, FYNNEI. Deletions cut 6 bases from V and 4 bases from J, with 9 bases between. CDR3 in DNA: TGTGCCAGCAGCGCCTTAGGCACTGAAGCTTTCTTT. Its translation: CASSALGTEAFF.

The genes are TRBV7-2 and TRBJ2-1, with a tentative D call TRBD1 (6 bases). The V gene lost 4 bases and the J gene lost 4 bases, with 8 bases spanning the gap. CDR1 is SGHTA and CDR2 is FQGNSA in the germline V gene. CDR3 size: 13 residues. CDR3 coding DNA: TGTGCCAGCAGCTCAGGACAGTACAATGAGCAGTTCTTC. Its protein product is CASSSGQYNEQFF.

This clonotype came up a few times. The gene calls are TRBV30 and TRBJ2-5, with a possible D match to TRBD2 (6 bases). V shed 1 base and J shed 5 bases, with 17 bases lying between them. From germline, CDR1 is GTSNPN and CDR2 SVGIG (reference sequence). CDR3 length: 15 amino acids. CDR3 amino acids: CAWSDGTFGAETQYF. The CDR3 DNA is TGTGCCTGGAGTGACGGGACTTTTGGAGCGGAGACCCAGTACTTC.